These 9 T cell receptor beta chains were sequenced from one sample in a study of blood T cell repertoires in COVID-19. The protocol was immunoSEQ multiplex PCR, while the TCRdb copy is restricted to in-frame clones and leaves out a portion. The sample has some 350,000 clones, over 75% seen once. The sample taken for sequencing was PBMCs or T cells enriched from blood (not recorded which). Receptors originate from a man younger than 45 who had recovered from COVID-19.

This chain links TRBV27 with TRBJ2-3, with 8 bases fitting TRBD1. Germline loops: CDR1 MNHEY, CDR2 SMNVEV (reference sequence). The V and J ends lost 5 bases and 2 bases, in that order; junction bases with no gene match: 15. The CDR3 is 18 amino acids. For the CDR3, the DNA is TGTGCCAGCAGTCAAACTCCCGGGACAGGCCTCCTCACAGATACGCAGTATTTT. Translating gives CASSQTPGTGLLTDTQYF.

This chain connects TRBV9 to TRBJ1-1, with a tentative D call TRBD1 (6 bases). Per germline, CDR1 SGDLS and CDR2 YYNGEE. The CDR3 loop spans 15 amino acids. V lost 4 bases to trimming and J lost 4 bases, with 17 bases between them. The CDR3 protein is CASSIGTTSATEAFF. The CDR3 DNA sequence: TGTGCCAGCAGCATCGGGACAACCTCGGCCACTGAAGCTTTCTTT.

For the CDR3, the DNA is TGTGCCAGCAGCCCCCAAGGGTCAGGGGGCCCCGACCAAGAGACCCAGTACTTC. It encodes CASSPQGSGGPDQETQYF. The rearrangement uses TRBV4-2 and TRBJ2-5, with 8 positions matching TRBD1. Germline V CDR1 and CDR2: LGHNA, YNFKEQ. The CDR3 totals 18 residues. V lost 4 bases, J lost 0 bases, and 13 bases stayed unmatched.

The rearrangement joins TRBV6-6 to TRBJ2-7; perhaps TRBD1 as D (6 bases). CDR1 MNHNY and CDR2 SVGAGI come from the germline V gene (reference sequence). Trimming took 6 bases from V and 2 from J, leaving 11 bases between them. The CDR3 covers 13 residues. DNA for the CDR3: TGTGCCAGCAGATCCGGACAGACCTACGAGCAGTACTTC. It is translated as CASRSGQTYEQYF.

The chain has TRBV24-1 and TRBJ1-5; D is possibly TRBD1 (6 bases). The V gene's germline CDR1 is KGHDR and CDR2 SFDVKD. This CDR3 is 13 amino acids long. Deletions cut 5 bases from V and 5 bases from J, with 9 bases between. Written as DNA, the CDR3 is TGTGCCACCAGTGGGACAGCCGATCAGCCCCAGCATTTT. As protein: CATSGTADQPQHF.

The chain recombines TRBV27 with TRBJ2-3; weak D call: TRBD2 (7 bases). The CDR3 totals 16 residues. Germline V lookup: CDR1 MNHEY, CDR2 SMNVEV (reference sequence). V lost 4 bases and J lost 4, with 18 bases in between. The CDR3 spells CASSWGNREGPDTQYF. The DNA for the CDR3 is TGTGCCAGCAGTTGGGGGAACAGGGAGGGTCCAGATACGCAGTATTTT.

The chain recombines TRBV6-1 with TRBJ2-5, with D perhaps matching TRBD2 (5 bases). The germline V gene has CDR1 MNHNS and CDR2 SASEGT. V lost 3 bases and J 4 bases, leaving 18 bases between the germline ends. The CDR3 is made up of 16 amino acids. CDR3 amino acids: CASSDGAGRGGETQYF. CDR3 sequence (DNA): TGTGCCAGCAGTGATGGTGCCGGTCGGGGTGGAGAGACCCAGTACTTC.

J is TRBJ1-4 and V is TRBV27, with D possibly TRBD1 on 6 matching bases. Trimming stripped 3 bases from V and 0 bases from J, with 14 bases between. This CDR3 has 17 amino acids. Germline CDR1 MNHEY, CDR2 SMNVEV (reference sequence). This CDR3 is CASSLYGTLATNEKLFF. CDR3 DNA sequence: TGTGCCAGCAGTTTGTACGGGACACTTGCAACTAATGAAAAACTGTTTTTT.

This clone has a handful of counts. The chain combines TRBV6-5 with TRBJ2-7; maybe TRBD1 (6 bases). The CDR3 covers 14 residues. Germline lookup yields CDR1 MNHEY and CDR2 SVGAGI. Trimming took 5 bases from V and 4 from J, leaving 15 bases between them. The chain's CDR3 is CASSLTGTPYEQYF. Written as DNA, the CDR3 is TGTGCCAGCAGTCTCACCGGGACACCGTACGAGCAGTACTTC.